The next 25 T cell receptor beta chains were all read from a single sample in a study of shared clonotypes between healthy human individuals (dated by TCRdb to 2018 to 2020). The library was obtained by the immunoSEQ multiplex PCR assay. TCRdb obtained this table from immuneACCESS and retained in-frame rearrangements with V and J assigned. These tables miss some clones; where compared with another copy, unresolved V genes account for less than half of the shortfall, and the remainder is unexplained. Here the sample has a few hundred thousand clones; almost 97% occur a single time. 0.045% to 0.06% of the sample is taken by the ten largest. Sequenced sample: naive CD4+ T cells sorted from blood. In light of the paper, this sample's cell subset or site label describes: CD45RA+ positively selected. The receptors here all came from a woman in her thirties in good health.

The chain is built from TRBV4-2 and TRBJ2-7; D remains ambiguous. This CDR3 spans 15 amino acids. V lost 0 bases and J lost 4, with 13 bases in between. Germline V gives CDR1 LGHNA, CDR2 YNFKEQ. The CDR3 DNA follows: TGTGCCAGCAGCCAAGATCCGGGTACGCCGTACGAGCAGTACTTC. Translating gives CASSQDPGTPYEQYF.

The chain recombines TRBV27 with TRBJ2-5; TRBD1 matches 7 bases. V gave up 4 bases and J gave up 4 bases; unmatched junction bases: 6. The CDR3 length is 14 residues. Per germline, CDR1 MNHEY and CDR2 SMNVEV (reference sequence). Here the CDR3 reads CASSSRGWGETQYF. The CDR3 DNA reads as TGTGCCAGCAGTTCCAGGGGGTGGGGAGAGACCCAGTACTTC.

The chain employs TRBV5-4 and TRBJ1-1; a possible D gene is TRBD1 (5 bases). The CDR3 contains 14 residues. Germline assignment: CDR1 SGHNT and CDR2 YYREEE (reference sequence). V lost 3 bases to trimming and J lost 4 bases, with 13 bases between them. The CDR3 is CASSSKAGTTEAFF. The DNA of the CDR3 is TGTGCCAGCAGCTCTAAAGCGGGGACCACTGAAGCTTTCTTT.

The chain links TRBV19 to TRBJ2-3, with D unclear. The CDR3 runs to 13 residues. Germline V gives CDR1 LNHDA, CDR2 SQIVND (reference sequence). Between the trimmed V and J ends, which lost 6 bases and 2 bases, there was a span of 9 bases. The CDR3 coding sequence is TGTGCCAGTAGGCCGGTTAACACAGATACGCAGTATTTT. It is translated as CASRPVNTDTQYF.

The chain carries TRBV29-1 and TRBJ1-5; D not resolved. V was clipped by 0 bases and J by 11 bases, with 8 bases between them. CDR1 and CDR2 from the germline V gene are SQVTM and ANQGSEA. This CDR3 is 11 amino acids long. This CDR3 is CSVEDASTQHF. The CDR3, as DNA: TGCAGCGTTGAAGATGCGAGCACCCAGCATTTT.

CDR3 loop: CAISEQLTEKLFF. The CDR3 region has the DNA TGTGCCATCAGTGAGCAGTTGACCGAAAAACTGTTTTTT. V and J are TRBV10-3 and TRBJ1-4, with D hard to call. Germline V gives CDR1 ENHRY, CDR2 SYGVKD. The length of the CDR3 is 13 residues. V was pared by 2 bases and J by 8 bases, with 9 bases between.

This chain links TRBV19 with TRBJ2-1; the D is unclear. Looked up from germline, CDR1 is LNHDA and CDR2 is SQIVND (reference sequence). The V end was cut by 7 bases, the J end by 0 bases, with 13 bases between. The CDR3 consists of 15 residues. This chain's CDR3 is CASTPPRTSYNEQFF. The CDR3 coding sequence is TGTGCCAGTACCCCCCCTAGAACCTCCTACAATGAGCAGTTCTTC. The variable domain in full, with the rest retrieved from reference TRBV19 and TRBJ2-1, is DGGITQSPKYLFRKEGQNVTLSCEQNLNHDAMYWYRQDPGQGLRLIYYSQIVNDFQKGDIAEGYSVSREKKESFPLTVTSAQKNPTAFYLCASTPPRTSYNEQFFGPGTRLTVL.

V and J are TRBV6-5 and TRBJ1-1; 7 bases map to TRBD1. J gave up 6 bases and V 8 bases, and 15 bases lay outside the gene matches. Per germline, CDR1 MNHEY and CDR2 SVGAGI. The CDR3 consists of 15 residues. For the CDR3, the DNA is TGTGCCAGCCAAACCCCGACAGGGAAGGGCCCTGAAGCTTTCTTT. Amino acid sequence: CASQTPTGKGPEAFF.

The chain employs TRBV10-1 and TRBJ2-7, with unresolved D. This CDR3 spans 15 amino acids. V lost 1 base and J lost 4, with 14 bases in between. Per germline, CDR1 WNHNN and CDR2 SYGVQD (reference sequence). In nucleotides, the CDR3 is TGCGCCAGCAGTGAGTATGGCAGCATGGCTTACGAGCAGTACTTC. It yields the protein CASSEYGSMAYEQYF.

The rearrangement links TRBV28 to TRBJ1-4, with D tentatively TRBD1 (6 bases). Germline assignment: CDR1 MDHEN and CDR2 SYDVKM. This CDR3 is 12 amino acids long. Trimming cost V 3 bases and J 12 bases, with 11 bases left between them. The CDR3 spells CASSFFPGELFF. For the CDR3, the DNA is TGTGCCAGCAGTTTCTTCCCAGGGGAACTGTTTTTT.

The gene calls are TRBV28 and TRBJ1-4; D is possibly TRBD1 (5 bases). The germline gives CDR1 MDHEN, CDR2 SYDVKM. V lost 5 bases and J lost 3, with 13 bases in between. The CDR3 is 15 residues long. The CDR3 loop reads CASSPGPAANEKLFF. The CDR3 DNA sequence: TGTGCCAGCAGTCCGGGACCTGCTGCTAATGAAAAACTGTTTTTT.

About this clone: Other DNA sequences in the same sample also yield this CDR3. This chain links TRBV5-5 with TRBJ2-3; D not certain. This CDR3 has 12 amino acids. CDR1 is SGHKS and CDR2 is YYEKEE in the germline V gene (reference sequence). Trimming cost V 0 bases and J 4 bases, with 3 bases left between them. CDR3 residues: CASSLVADTQYF. The CDR3 nucleotides read TGTGCCAGCAGCTTGGTGGCAGATACGCAGTATTTT.

This chain connects TRBV7-6 to TRBJ2-2; D gene ambiguous. The V end was cut by 6 bases, the J end by 4 bases, with 9 bases between. CDR3 size: 13 residues. Germline V lookup: CDR1 SGHVS, CDR2 FNYEAQ. CDR3 amino acids: CASRFQATGELFF. The CDR3 nucleotides are TGTGCCAGCAGGTTTCAAGCCACCGGGGAGCTGTTTTTT.

V gene TRBV4-1 combines with J gene TRBJ1-1; possible D gene TRBD1, 5 bases. Germline-derived CDR1 and CDR2 are MGHRA and YSYEKL. The length of the CDR3 is 15 residues. Trimming pared 4 bases from V and 5 bases from J, leaving 17 bases between. The CDR3 DNA follows: TGCGCCAGCAGCCCCGGGGACTCCCTTCCTACTGAAGCTTTCTTT. Residues: CASSPGDSLPTEAFF.

The V call is TRBV11-2, the J call TRBJ1-4, with 7 nucleotides matching TRBD1. The germline CDR1 and CDR2 sequences are SGHAT and FQNNGV. The CDR3 spans 15 residues. The V segment lost 6 bases and the J segment 7 bases; nucleotides outside the gene matches: 11. CDR3 nucleotides: TGTGCCAGCAGAGTAATCAGGGGGAAATCTGAAAAACTGTTTTTT. Its protein is CASRVIRGKSEKLFF. The full variable domain, with the rest looked up from reference TRBV11-2 and TRBJ1-4, is EAGVAQSPRYKIIEKRQSVAFWCNPISGHATLYWYQQILGQGPKLLIQFQNNGVVDDSQLPKDRFSAERLKGVDSTLKIQPAKLEDSAVYLCASRVIRGKSEKLFFGSGTQLSVL.

This chain connects TRBV5-1 to TRBJ2-1; TRBD1 might be the D (5 bases). CDR3 length equals 14 residues. CDR1 is SGHRS and CDR2 is YFSETQ in the germline V gene. The ends were cut back, 2 bases at V and 9 bases at J, with 15 bases in the middle. The CDR3 region is CASSLGSRGREQFF. The CDR3 region has the DNA TGCGCCAGCAGCTTAGGTAGTAGGGGTCGTGAGCAGTTCTTC.

The chain combines TRBV19 with TRBJ2-3; perhaps TRBD1 as D (6 bases). V was pared by 7 bases and J by 2 bases, with 13 bases between. Germline CDR1 and CDR2: LNHDA and SQIVND (reference sequence). This CDR3 spans 14 amino acids. The CDR3 region has the DNA TGTGCCAGTAATTCTCAGGGGTCCACAGATACGCAGTATTTT. It codes for CASNSQGSTDTQYF.

About this clone: This specimen includes other DNA sequences encoding the same CDR3. The V and J genes are TRBV5-1 and TRBJ1-1; TRBD1 agrees at 7 bases. The trim removed 3 bases at V and 0 bases at J, leaving 2 bases unmatched. Germline CDR1 SGHRS, CDR2 YFSETQ. The CDR3 is 14 amino acids. The CDR3 nucleotides read TGCGCCAGCAGCTCCGGACAGGTGAACACTGAAGCTTTCTTT. It is translated as CASSSGQVNTEAFF.

The rearrangement joins TRBV18 to TRBJ2-2; D remains unclear. Per germline, CDR1 KGHSH and CDR2 LQKENI. Between the trimmed V and J ends, which lost 0 bases and 6 bases, there was a span of 5 bases. CDR3 length equals 13 residues. In DNA form, the CDR3 reads TGTGCCAGCTCACCACCGAATGCCGGGGAGCTGTTTTTT. Its translation: CASSPPNAGELFF. The variable domain in full, completed from reference TRBV18 and TRBJ2-2, reads NAGVMQNPRHLVRRRGQEARLRCSPMKGHSHVYWYRQLPEEGLKFMVYLQKENIIDESGMPKERFSAEFPKEGPSILRIQQVVRGDSAAYFCASSPPNAGELFFGEGSRLTVL.

The chain couples TRBV6-5 to TRBJ2-1; 7 nucleotides agree with TRBD1. The germline V gene has CDR1 MNHEY and CDR2 SVGAGI. CDR3 length: 16 residues. With 4 bases clipped from V and 2 bases from J, the junction kept 8 bases outside the gene matches. The CDR3 spells CASSWRWDSPYNEQFF. In nucleotides, the CDR3 is TGTGCCAGCAGTTGGAGGTGGGACAGCCCCTACAATGAGCAGTTCTTC.

Notes on this clone: Other nucleotide sequences in the sample specify the same CDR3. J is TRBJ2-5 and V is TRBV19; D is possibly TRBD2 (5 bases). The CDR3 runs 13 residues. From germline, CDR1 is LNHDA and CDR2 SQIVND (reference sequence). The V end lost 2 bases, the J end lost 5 bases, and 9 bases lay between the germline ends. The CDR3 region is CASSISRGETQYF. CDR3 coding DNA: TGTGCCAGTAGTATAAGTAGAGGGGAGACCCAGTACTTC.

The chain recombines TRBV28 with TRBJ2-3; D gene ambiguous. The CDR3 runs 12 residues. Germline CDR1 is MDHEN and CDR2 is SYDVKM. Trimming cost V 7 bases and J 3 bases, with 8 bases left between them. The CDR3 region is CASISLTDTQYF. The CDR3 DNA follows: TGTGCCAGCATAAGCTTGACAGATACGCAGTATTTT.

The chain uses TRBV6-5 and TRBJ2-1; weak D call: TRBD2 (6 bases). Between the trimmed V and J ends, which lost 4 bases and 15 bases, there was a span of 10 bases. Germline V gene lookup returns CDR1 MNHEY and CDR2 SVGAGI. The CDR3 sequence is 10 residues long. The CDR3 reads CASSFPGGFF. CDR3 DNA: TGTGCCAGCAGTTTTCCCGGGGGGTTCTTC.

The genes are TRBV6-6 and TRBJ1-3; D not certain. This CDR3 has 14 residues. Germline CDR1 reads MNHNY; CDR2 reads SVGAGI (reference sequence). V was pared by 6 bases and J by 0 bases, with 9 bases between. Written as DNA, the CDR3 is TGTGCCAGCAGCCCCCTGCCCTCTGGAAACACCATATATTTT. The encoded protein is CASSPLPSGNTIYF.

The sample holds one count of this clone. The chain has TRBV28 and TRBJ2-7; 8 bases align to TRBD2. The CDR3 contains 16 residues. In germline, CDR1 is MDHEN, CDR2 SYDVKM. Losses at the gene ends were 2 bases for V and 1 base for J; bases not matched to a gene: 7. The CDR3 coding sequence is TGTGCCAGCAGTTTAGGTTTGGGCGGGGGGTCCTACGAGCAGTACTTC. It yields the protein CASSLGLGGGSYEQYF.